Each of the 26 T cell receptor beta chains below was sequenced from the same sample in a study of T cell responses to AZD1222 COVID-19 vaccine. The table came from immunoSEQ multiplex PCR; TCRdb's copy has only in-frame clones and leaves some out. The repertoire holds about 70,000 clones, 84% seen once, with about a tenth in the top ten. The sample was peripheral blood, taken on day 0 of AZD1222 vaccination. These TCRs come from an adult in good health.

This chain links TRBV28 with TRBJ1-1, with D unclear. Germline values: CDR1 MDHEN, CDR2 SYDVKM. V dropped 2 bases and J dropped 0 bases, with 13 bases sitting between them. The CDR3 has 16 residues. Written as DNA, the CDR3 is TGTGCCAGCAGTTTACCCACCGACGTATTGAACACTGAAGCTTTCTTT. This sequence encodes CASSLPTDVLNTEAFF.

There are a few counts of this clone. This chain joins TRBV6-6 and TRBJ1-2; 8 positions agree with TRBD1. V shed 6 bases, J shed 5 bases, and the junction held 8 bases outside the gene matches. Germline CDR1 reads MNHNY; CDR2 reads SVGAGI (reference sequence). The CDR3 runs 14 residues. CDR3 loop: CASRLGTGSYGYTF. As DNA, the CDR3 is TGTGCCAGCAGGCTTGGGACAGGCTCATATGGCTACACCTTC.

V gene TRBV5-8 combines with J gene TRBJ2-7, with D perhaps TRBD1 (5 bases). Germline values: CDR1 SGHTS, CDR2 YDEGEE. The CDR3 contains 12 residues. The V end lost 5 bases, the J end lost 3 bases, and 9 bases lay between the germline ends. The CDR3 DNA follows: TGTGCCAGCAGACAAGACAGCTACGAGCAGTACTTC. This gives the protein CASRQDSYEQYF.

The chain recombines TRBV2 with TRBJ1-1; 11 nucleotides match TRBD1. CDR1 is SNHLY and CDR2 is FYNNEI in the germline V gene. The CDR3 spans 14 residues. V gave up 5 bases and J gave up 5 bases; unmatched junction bases: 4. CDR3 loop: CASSTDRGRTEAFF. Written as DNA, the CDR3 is TGTGCCAGCAGTACGGACAGGGGGCGGACTGAAGCTTTCTTT.

The chain links TRBV6-2 or TRBV6-3 to TRBJ1-1; perhaps TRBD1 as D (5 bases). The germline V gene encodes CDR1 MNHEY and CDR2 SVGEGT. The CDR3 is 14 residues long. Between the trimmed V and J ends, which lost 0 bases and 3 bases, there was a span of 8 bases. CDR3 sequence reads: CASSYSGGDTEAFF. CDR3 in DNA: TGTGCCAGCAGTTACTCGGGGGGGGACACTGAAGCTTTCTTT.

There are a few counts of this clone. The CDR3 region is CASSQQGGGTEAFF. CDR3 DNA: TGCGCCAGCAGTCAACAGGGTGGAGGAACTGAAGCTTTCTTT. The rearrangement uses TRBV10-1 and TRBJ1-1, with a tentative D call TRBD1 (6 bases). Per germline, CDR1 WNHNN and CDR2 SYGVQD (reference sequence). The CDR3 extends over 14 amino acids. Trimming shortened V by 5 bases and J by 5 bases, and 15 bases separated the two germline ends.

The rearrangement links TRBV19 to TRBJ1-5; D is uncertain. Looked up from germline, CDR1 is LNHDA and CDR2 is SQIVND (reference sequence). The CDR3 runs to 15 residues. V was cut by 4 bases and J by 0 bases, with 10 bases left in between. CDR3 bases: TGTGCCAGTAGTAGTGACAACTATAGCAATCAGCCCCAGCATTTT. Protein product: CASSSDNYSNQPQHF. The full variable domain, rest sourced from reference TRBV19 and TRBJ1-5, is DGGITQSPKYLFRKEGQNVTLSCEQNLNHDAMYWYRQDPGQGLRLIYYSQIVNDFQKGDIAEGYSVSREKKESFPLTVTSAQKNPTAFYLCASSSDNYSNQPQHFGDGTRLSIL.

J is TRBJ1-5 and V is TRBV7-5; the table assigns TRBD1, which was not confirmed against the DNA. TRBV7-5 is annotated as a pseudogene. This CDR3 is built from 17 residues. The CDR3 spells CARSPPDRIYSNQPQHF. The CDR3 coding sequence is TGTGCCAGAAGCCCGCCGGACAGAATTTATAGCAATCAGCCCCAGCATTTT.

The rearrangement joins TRBV11-2 to TRBJ1-1; maybe TRBD1 (6 bases). Germline V gene data show CDR1 as SGHAT and CDR2 as FQNNGV. The V and J ends lost 1 base and 4 bases respectively, with 13 bases between them. The CDR3 runs to 15 residues. CDR3 sequence: CASSLVWGAGTEAFF. Here the CDR3 DNA reads TGTGCCAGCAGCTTAGTTTGGGGGGCTGGCACTGAAGCTTTCTTT. The entire variable domain, with the rest obtained from reference TRBV11-2 and TRBJ1-1, is as follows: EAGVAQSPRYKIIEKRQSVAFWCNPISGHATLYWYQQILGQGPKLLIQFQNNGVVDDSQLPKDRFSAERLKGVDSTLKIQPAKLEDSAVYLCASSLVWGAGTEAFFGQGTRLTVV.

The chain links TRBV19 to TRBJ1-1; 8 bases are shared with TRBD1. Unmatched junction bases numbered 9, after V lost 9 bases and J lost 0 bases. The CDR3 runs to 15 residues. The germline V gene encodes CDR1 LNHDA and CDR2 SQIVND (reference sequence). Here the CDR3 reads CASRQGAFMNTEAFF. CDR3 in DNA: TGTGCCAGCCGGCAGGGGGCCTTCATGAACACTGAAGCTTTCTTT.

This rearrangement joins TRBV7-2 to TRBJ1-2; D is undetermined. Per the germline V gene, CDR1 is SGHTA and CDR2 is FQGNSA. Trimming removed 4 bases at V and 4 bases at J, with 13 bases between. This CDR3 is 14 amino acids long. The CDR3 sequence: CASSSYKGSYGYTF. CDR3 nucleotides: TGTGCCAGCAGCTCCTATAAGGGTAGCTATGGCTACACCTTC.

J is TRBJ2-7 and V is TRBV2, with TRBD1 matching 8 bases. The CDR3 contains 14 residues. The V gene's germline CDR1 is SNHLY and CDR2 FYNNEI. Losses at the gene ends were 3 bases for V and 5 bases for J; bases not matched to a gene: 6. The CDR3 DNA reads as TGTGCCAGCAGTGATGGGACAGGAGAAGACGAGCAGTACTTC. Protein sequence: CASSDGTGEDEQYF. Full variable domain (remainder filled in from reference TRBV2 and TRBJ2-7): EPEVTQTPSHQVTQMGQEVILRCVPISNHLYFYWYRQILGQKVEFLVSFYNNEISEKSEIFDDQFSVERPDGSNFTLKIRSTKLEDSAMYFCASSDGTGEDEQYFGPGTRLTVT.

The rearrangement joins TRBV19 to TRBJ1-3, with TRBD1 as a possible D gene (5 bases). The CDR3 length is 15 residues. V was trimmed by 2 bases and J by 4 bases, leaving 12 bases between them. In germline, CDR1 is LNHDA, CDR2 SQIVND (reference sequence). The CDR3 is CASSINGAAGNTIYF. CDR3 nucleotides: TGTGCCAGTAGTATAAATGGGGCAGCCGGAAACACCATATATTTT.

The chain is built from TRBV7-9 and TRBJ2-1; D may be TRBD2 (5 bases). Trimming shortened V by 1 base and J by 10 bases, and 11 bases separated the two germline ends. From germline, CDR1 is SEHNR and CDR2 FQNEAQ (reference sequence). CDR3 size: 13 residues. CDR3 nucleotide sequence: TGTGCCAGCAGCTTAGGGACTCTCAGGGAGCAGTTCTTC. This translates into CASSLGTLREQFF.

This clone appeared once. This chain links TRBV5-4 with TRBJ2-7; TRBD1 might be the D (5 bases). Germline assignment: CDR1 SGHNT and CDR2 YYREEE (reference sequence). V was clipped by 3 bases and J by 0 bases, with 10 bases between them. The CDR3 sequence is 14 residues long. The CDR3 DNA sequence: TGTGCCAGCAGCTCCAAAAGGGGCTCCTACGAGCAGTACTTC. Its protein product is CASSSKRGSYEQYF.

The V and J genes are TRBV10-3 and TRBJ1-2; D possibly corresponds to TRBD1 (6 bases). The germline V and J ends were trimmed by 9 bases and 2 bases, with 13 bases remaining between them. This CDR3 is built from 13 residues. Per germline, CDR1 ENHRY and CDR2 SYGVKD. The CDR3 region has the DNA TGTGCCATAGGGGGGACGGACAACTATGGCTACACCTTC. The encoded protein is CAIGGTDNYGYTF.

The chain combines TRBV30 with TRBJ1-1; D is uncertain. This CDR3 has 13 residues. Trimming pared 3 bases from V and 3 bases from J, leaving 11 bases between. Germline CDR1 reads GTSNPN; CDR2 reads SVGIG (reference sequence). CDR3 residues: CAWRVADYTEAFF. CDR3 DNA sequence: TGTGCCTGGAGAGTAGCCGACTACACTGAAGCTTTCTTT.

This chain joins TRBV5-1 and TRBJ1-6; possible D gene TRBD1, 5 bases. With 5 bases removed from V and 11 bases from J, the gap between germline ends came to 17 bases. The CDR3 contains 14 residues. CDR1 and CDR2 (germline): SGHRS, YFSETQ. CDR3 in DNA: TGCGCCAGCAGTTCCGGGACGGCGGGGACACCCCTCCACTTT. It encodes CASSSGTAGTPLHF.

The chain has TRBV6-6 and TRBJ1-1; D not resolved. The germline V and J ends were trimmed by 7 bases and 7 bases, with 19 bases remaining between them. CDR3 length: 14 amino acids. CDR1 and CDR2 (germline): MNHNY, SVGAGI (reference sequence). The CDR3 region is CASTPSWKRDEAFF. CDR3 DNA: TGTGCCAGCACCCCGAGTTGGAAGAGGGATGAAGCTTTCTTT.

The chain recombines TRBV27 with TRBJ1-2, with D possibly matching TRBD1 (6 bases). The germline gives CDR1 MNHEY, CDR2 SMNVEV (reference sequence). The CDR3 is 16 amino acids. V was shortened by 0 bases and J by 2 bases, with 13 bases between the two germline ends. CDR3 in DNA: TGTGCCAGCAGTTTATCTCTAAACAGGGAAAACTATGGCTACACCTTC. It translates to CASSLSLNRENYGYTF.

The genes are TRBV7-9 and TRBJ1-2, with D perhaps TRBD1 (6 bases). The length of the CDR3 is 15 residues. Trimming removed 4 bases from V and 12 bases from J, with 24 bases in between. Germline CDR1 reads SEHNR; CDR2 reads FQNEAQ (reference sequence). CDR3 in amino acids: CASSSLTDRPRRNTF. The DNA for the CDR3 is TGTGCCAGCAGCTCCCTAACCGACAGGCCCCGTCGGAACACCTTC.

This chain connects TRBV9 to TRBJ1-4; 9 bases line up with TRBD1. CDR3 size: 14 residues. Germline V gives CDR1 SGDLS, CDR2 YYNGEE. Unmatched junction bases numbered 1, after V lost 0 bases and J lost 7 bases. DNA of the CDR3: TGTGCCAGCAGCGTAGGGACAGGGGCTGAAAAACTGTTTTTT. Translating gives CASSVGTGAEKLFF.

This chain connects TRBV13 to TRBJ2-3; 7 bases agree with TRBD2. Trimming at V came to 4 bases and at J to 4 bases, leaving 14 bases not matched to a gene. The CDR3 runs to 17 residues. The germline gives CDR1 PRHDT, CDR2 FYEKMQ (reference sequence). CDR3 DNA sequence: TGTGCCAGCAGCTCCCCAACCGGGACTACCTTCCCAGATACGCAGTATTTT. This codes for CASSSPTGTTFPDTQYF.

The CDR3 loop reads CAAGRGVTSTDTQYF. For the CDR3, the DNA is TGCGCCGCCGGCCGGGGGGTCACTAGCACAGATACGCAGTATTTT. V and J are TRBV4-1 and TRBJ2-3; 7 bases fit TRBD2. The CDR3 extends over 15 amino acids. With V trimmed by 11 bases and J by 0 bases, 11 bases remained unmatched. Germline V lookup: CDR1 MGHRA, CDR2 YSYEKL.

CDR3 sequence (DNA): TGTGCCAGCAGCCAAGGGGGCCGATATAATTCACCCCTCCACTTT. Translation: CASSQGGRYNSPLHF. This chain connects TRBV3-1 (or the pseudogene TRBV3-2) to TRBJ1-6, with D possibly matching TRBD1 (5 bases). Trimming took off 1 base at V and 4 bases at J, with 8 bases between the two ends. The germline gives CDR1 LGHDT, CDR2 YNNKEL (reference sequence). The CDR3 totals 15 residues.

The gene calls are TRBV24-1 and TRBJ2-4; D may be TRBD2 (5 bases). Trimming took 9 bases from V and 5 from J, leaving 10 bases between them. The V gene's germline CDR1 is KGHDR and CDR2 SFDVKD. This CDR3 is 12 amino acids long. The CDR3 sequence is CATRGSENIQYF. As DNA, the CDR3 is TGTGCCACCCGAGGGTCGGAAAACATTCAGTACTTC.